This T cell receptor beta chain originates from a study of graft-versus-host responses after intestinal transplantation. Profiling relied on immunoSEQ multiplex PCR, and the TCRdb table lists in-frame clones only, not all of them. The sample yields approximately 50,000 clones, 70% to 85% seen once. The study's findings and limits: Early HvG declines after transplant were associated with peak circulating GvH clone levels.

On this clone itself: Its specificity is not known.

Germline assignment: CDR1 SGDLS and CDR2 YYNGEE. The CDR3 loop spans 19 amino acids. Trimming pared 0 bases from V and 5 bases from J, leaving 25 bases between. The sequence came from a human donor who was the organ donor for an intestinal transplant. The chain recombines TRBV9 with TRBJ2-3; D unresolved. The sample consisted of unstimulated CD4+ T cells sorted from spleen or lymph node cells, taken before transplant. In DNA, the CDR3 is TGTGCCAGCAGCGTAGCTCCTTCTCTCTCAGGAGTCGATCAAGATACGCAGTATTTT. Its translation is CASSVAPSLSGVDQDTQYF. The entire variable domain, with the rest obtained from reference TRBV9 and TRBJ2-3, is as follows: DSGVTQTPKHLITATGQRVTLRCSPRSGDLSVYWYQQSLDQGLQFLIQYYNGEERAKGNILERFSAQQFPDLHSELNLSSLELGDSALYFCASSVAPSLSGVDQDTQYFGPGTRLTVL.